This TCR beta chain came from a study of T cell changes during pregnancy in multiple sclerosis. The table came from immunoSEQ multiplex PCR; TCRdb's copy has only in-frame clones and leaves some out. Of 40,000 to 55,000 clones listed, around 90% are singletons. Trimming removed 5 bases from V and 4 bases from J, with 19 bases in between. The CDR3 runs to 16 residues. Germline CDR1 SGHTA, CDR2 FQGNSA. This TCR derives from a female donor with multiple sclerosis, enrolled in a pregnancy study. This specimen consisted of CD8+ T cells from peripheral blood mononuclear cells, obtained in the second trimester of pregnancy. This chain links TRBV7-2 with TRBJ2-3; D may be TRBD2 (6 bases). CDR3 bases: TGTGCCAGCAGCCCGGTCGGAGGGGTGCCGCCAGATACGCAGTATTTT. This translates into CASSPVGGVPPDTQYF.